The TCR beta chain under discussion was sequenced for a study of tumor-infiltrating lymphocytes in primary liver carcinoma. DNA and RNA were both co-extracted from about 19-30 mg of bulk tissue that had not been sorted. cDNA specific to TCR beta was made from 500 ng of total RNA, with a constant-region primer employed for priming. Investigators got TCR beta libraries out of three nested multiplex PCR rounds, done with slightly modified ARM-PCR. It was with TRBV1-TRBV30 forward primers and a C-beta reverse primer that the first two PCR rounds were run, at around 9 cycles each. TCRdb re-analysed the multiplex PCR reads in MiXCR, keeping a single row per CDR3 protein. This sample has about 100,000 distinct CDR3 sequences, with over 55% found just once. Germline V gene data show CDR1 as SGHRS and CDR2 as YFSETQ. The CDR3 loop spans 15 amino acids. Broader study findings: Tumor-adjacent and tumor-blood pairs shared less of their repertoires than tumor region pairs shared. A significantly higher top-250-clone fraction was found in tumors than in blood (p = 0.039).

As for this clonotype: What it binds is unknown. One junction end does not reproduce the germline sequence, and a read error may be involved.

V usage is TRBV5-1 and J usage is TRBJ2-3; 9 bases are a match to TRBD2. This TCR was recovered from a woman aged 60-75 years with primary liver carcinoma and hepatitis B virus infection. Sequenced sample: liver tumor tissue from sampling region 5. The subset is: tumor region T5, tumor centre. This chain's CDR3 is CASSPGTSRTDTLYF. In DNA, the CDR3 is TGCGCCAGCAGCCCCGGGACTAGCCGTACAGATACGCTGTATTTT.